A selection of T cell receptor beta chains follows, all from one sample in a study of cytomegalovirus exposure and HLA in healthy donors. Clones were read by immunoSEQ multiplex PCR, and TCRdb kept only the in-frame ones, dropping some. The sample contains some 140,000 clones, over 70% of which appear only once. Sequenced: PBMCs. These TCRs come from a man aged 25-45 years in good health and CMV-seronegative. CDR3s include the opening cysteine and the closing phenylalanine or tryptophan. D genes are given only for firm matches. A clone size is listed for some rows: how often the clone was seen (once, few, many), or a class if it is expanded.

>TRBD1|TRBV5-6|TRBJ2-7|NA
CASSLGQGAREQYF
TGTGCCAGCAGCTTGGGACAGGGGGCACGCGAGCAGTACTTC
>NA|TRBV11-3|TRBJ1-1|NA
CASSLDFKRGWNTEAFF
TGTGCCAGCAGCTTAGATTTTAAGCGGGGGTGGAACACTGAAGCTTTCTTT
>NA|TRBV5-6|TRBJ1-1|NA
CASSWAGGRGTEAFF
TGTGCCAGCAGCTGGGCGGGAGGCCGAGGCACTGAAGCTTTCTTT
>NA|TRBV10-3|TRBJ1-1|few
CAISEVGTKDTEAFF
TGTGCCATCAGTGAGGTCGGGACAAAAGACACTGAAGCTTTCTTT
>NA|TRBV6-1|TRBJ2-7|NA
CASREDRISYEQYF
TGTGCCAGCAGAGAAGACAGGATCTCCTACGAGCAGTACTTC
>NA|TRBV21-1|TRBJ1-1|NA
CASSKYGRAGRNTEAFF
TGTGCCAGCAGCAAATACGGGAGGGCCGGAAGGAACACTGAAGCTTTCTTT
>NA|TRBV19|TRBJ1-1|NA
CASSISPWSTEAFF
TGTGCCAGTAGTATATCACCTTGGAGCACTGAAGCTTTCTTT
>TRBD2|TRBV5-1|TRBJ2-5|NA
CASSRGGLAGYQETQYF
TGCGCCAGCAGCAGGGGGGGACTAGCGGGATATCAGGAGACCCAGTACTTC
>NA|TRBV5-1|TRBJ1-1|NA
CASSFYQGMNTEAFF
TGCGCCAGCAGCTTTTACCAGGGGATGAACACTGAAGCTTTCTTT
>NA|TRBV11-3|TRBJ1-1|few
CAGLQMNTEAFF
TGTGCCGGCCTACAGATGAACACTGAAGCTTTCTTT
>TRBD2|TRBV5-4|TRBJ2-7|many
CASSLGTSGVYEQYF
TGTGCCAGCAGCTTGGGGACTAGCGGGGTTTACGAGCAGTACTTC
>NA|TRBV9|TRBJ1-4|NA
CASSVAPGGDEKLFF
TGTGCCAGCAGCGTAGCGCCAGGAGGTGATGAAAAACTGTTTTTT
>NA|TRBV5-1|TRBJ2-5|NA
CASSGQGGTPIPQETQYF
TGCGCCAGCAGTGGCCAGGGCGGCACGCCGATCCCGCAAGAGACCCAGTACTTC
>NA|TRBV27|TRBJ1-2|few
CASSPDSYPGYGYTF
TGTGCCAGCAGTCCAGACAGTTACCCTGGCTATGGCTACACCTTC
>TRBD1|TRBV30|TRBJ1-2|few
CACMDRGTGYTF
TGTGCCTGCATGGACAGGGGAACCGGCTACACCTTC
>NA|TRBV11-3|TRBJ2-3|NA
CASSLGAHPMDTQYF
TGTGCCAGCAGCTTAGGGGCTCACCCCATGGATACGCAGTATTTT
>TRBD2|TRBV19|TRBJ2-3|NA
CASSRGGGNTQYF
TGTGCCAGTAGTCGCGGGGGAGGGAATACGCAGTATTTT
>NA|TRBV27|TRBJ2-6|NA
CASSPPGTGANVLTF
TGTGCCAGCAGTCCTCCAGGGACTGGGGCCAACGTCCTGACTTTC
>TRBD1|TRBV5-6|TRBJ1-3|few
CASSRQGSGNTIYF
TGTGCCAGCAGCCGACAGGGCTCTGGAAACACCATATATTTT
>NA|TRBV5-1|TRBJ1-3|NA
CASSPDTSGNTIYF
TGCGCCAGCAGCCCCGACACCTCTGGAAACACCATATATTTT
>NA|TRBV30|TRBJ2-7|NA
CAWSPIRGSYEQYF
TGTGCCTGGTCCCCGATAAGGGGCTCCTACGAGCAGTACTTC
>TRBD1|TRBV6-5|TRBJ1-4|NA
CASSYSDRGNYEKLFF
TGTGCCAGCAGTTACTCCGACAGGGGGAATTATGAAAAACTGTTTTTT
>NA|TRBV23-1|TRBJ1-2|NA
CASSQSPSTNRSECPNYGYTF
TGCGCCAGCAGTCAATCCCCGTCTACAAACAGAAGTGAGTGTCCTAACTATGGCTACACCTTC
>TRBD1|TRBV7-8|TRBJ1-1|NA
CASSIRQGGTEAFF
TGTGCCAGCAGCATAAGACAGGGTGGGACTGAAGCTTTCTTT
>TRBD1|TRBV11-3|TRBJ2-7|NA
CASSARTGNEQYF
TGTGCCAGCAGCGCCCGGACAGGGAACGAGCAGTACTTC
>TRBD2|TRBV5-1|TRBJ2-1|NA
CASSRGLAGYNEQFF
TGCGCCAGCAGCCGGGGACTAGCGGGGTACAATGAGCAGTTCTTC
>TRBD1|TRBV18|TRBJ2-7|NA
CASSPRTGGYEQYF
TGTGCCAGCTCACCTAGGACAGGGGGATACGAGCAGTACTTC
>TRBD2|TRBV10-3|TRBJ2-1|NA
CAIWRGAGTVGQFF
TGTGCCATCTGGCGAGGAGCGGGGACGGTAGGGCAGTTCTTC
>NA|TRBV27|TRBJ1-2|NA
CASRTGRVNYGYTF
TGTGCCAGCAGAACAGGGCGAGTGAACTATGGCTACACCTTC
>NA|TRBV27|TRBJ2-1|NA
CASSFQGPYNEQFF
TGTGCCAGCAGTTTTCAGGGGCCCTACAATGAGCAGTTCTTC
>NA|TRBV9|TRBJ2-3|NA
CASSQVADTQYF
TGTGCCAGCAGCCAGGTTGCAGATACGCAGTATTTT
>NA|TRBV11-3|TRBJ2-7|NA
CASSPRGGVQYF
TGTGCCAGCAGCCCAAGGGGCGGGGTGCAGTACTTC
>NA|TRBV18|TRBJ1-1|NA
CASSGNRVGTEAFF
TGTGCCAGCTCAGGGAACAGGGTAGGGACTGAAGCTTTCTTT
>NA|TRBV19|TRBJ1-1|NA
CASSGQMNTEAFF
TGTGCCAGTAGTGGGCAAATGAACACTGAAGCTTTCTTT
>TRBD1|TRBV5-1|TRBJ2-5|few
CASSLPGQGHQETQYF
TGCGCCAGCAGCTTACCGGGACAGGGACATCAAGAGACCCAGTACTTC
>TRBD2|TRBV7-3|TRBJ2-1|NA
CASSPLREGYNEQFF
TGTGCCAGCAGCCCGTTGCGGGAGGGGTACAATGAGCAGTTCTTC
>TRBD1|TRBV5-5|TRBJ2-7|NA
CASSLYIGTGLYEQYF
TGTGCCAGCAGCTTGTATATCGGGACAGGGCTTTACGAGCAGTACTTC
>TRBD1|TRBV10-3|TRBJ1-5|few
CATGTDNQPQHF
TGTGCCACCGGGACAGATAATCAGCCCCAGCATTTT
>NA|TRBV2|TRBJ1-5|NA
CASRLARAGYSNQPQHF
TGTGCCAGCAGGCTCGCCAGGGCCGGTTATAGCAATCAGCCCCAGCATTTT
>NA|TRBV12-5|TRBJ2-3|NA
CASGFPRGSTRQYF
TGTGCTAGTGGTTTCCCCCGGGGGAGTACGAGGCAGTATTTT
>NA|TRBV6-6|TRBJ1-6|few
CASIGQGRSPLHF
TGTGCCAGCATTGGGCAGGGTAGATCACCCCTCCACTTT
>NA|TRBV11-1|TRBJ2-7|NA
CASSFVGEGDEQYF
TGTGCCAGCAGCTTTGTCGGGGAGGGGGACGAGCAGTACTTC
>TRBD2|TRBV15|TRBJ2-5|few
CATSRGPSGRHQETQYF
TGTGCCACCAGCAGAGGCCCTAGCGGGAGACACCAAGAGACCCAGTACTTC
>TRBD1|TRBV7-4|TRBJ2-7|NA
CASSLRDRDAYEQYF
TGTGCCAGCAGCTTACGGGACAGGGATGCCTACGAGCAGTACTTC
>NA|TRBV2|TRBJ1-6|NA
CASKLSGQHYNSPLHF
TGTGCCAGCAAATTATCGGGTCAACATTATAATTCACCCCTCCACTTT
>NA|TRBV15|TRBJ2-5|NA
CATSLRPRTPQETQYF
TGTGCCACCAGCCTAAGACCTAGGACACCGCAAGAGACCCAGTACTTC
>NA|TRBV7-3|TRBJ2-5|NA
CASSLGTLGETQYF
TGTGCCAGCAGCTTAGGGACACTGGGAGAGACCCAGTACTTC
>TRBD2|TRBV7-2|TRBJ2-3|NA
CASSILAGASTDTQYF
TGTGCCAGCAGCATACTAGCGGGGGCTAGCACAGATACGCAGTATTTT
>TRBD2|TRBV2|TRBJ2-5|NA
CASSERKTSGPGTQYF
TGTGCCAGCAGTGAACGGAAAACTAGCGGTCCGGGGACCCAGTACTTC
>NA|TRBV19|TRBJ2-7|NA
CASSTRVLVQGSTYEQYF
TGTGCCAGTAGTACCCGGGTCTTAGTACAGGGTTCTACCTACGAGCAGTACTTC
>TRBD1|TRBV28|TRBJ1-2|once
CASSLTGGLLYGYTF
TGTGCCAGCAGTCTTACAGGGGGCCTTCTCTATGGCTACACCTTC
>NA|TRBV19|TRBJ1-6|NA
CASSIALSSYNSPLHF
TGTGCCAGTAGTATTGCATTGAGCTCCTATAATTCACCCCTCCACTTT
>TRBD2|TRBV13|TRBJ2-7|NA
CASSLVREGIGSYEQYF
TGTGCCAGCAGCTTAGTGCGGGAGGGCATAGGTTCCTACGAGCAGTACTTC
>TRBD2|TRBV12-5|TRBJ2-1|NA
CASGLVRLADSYNEQFF
TGTGCTAGTGGTTTGGTCAGGCTAGCGGACTCCTACAATGAGCAGTTCTTC
>NA|TRBV11-3|TRBJ2-2|few
CASSLNPTTENTGELFF
TGTGCCAGCAGCTTAAACCCTACGACAGAGAACACCGGGGAGCTGTTTTTT
>TRBD2|TRBV18|TRBJ2-7|NA
CASSRLTSGGANTYEQYF
TGTGCCAGCTCACGACTAACTAGCGGGGGGGCGAATACCTACGAGCAGTACTTC
>TRBD2|TRBV7-8|TRBJ2-3|NA
CASSLVPSGSSSTDTQYF
TGTGCCAGCAGCTTAGTGCCAAGCGGGAGTTCTAGCACAGATACGCAGTATTTT